The present entry profiles one TCR beta chain with its context. This clonotype was counted between two and nine times. Its specific antigen is unknown. Within one base of it there is no much larger clone, and no base qualities were kept. Taken from cysteine to phenylalanine, the CDR3 has 13 residues. Here the CDR3 DNA is all that survives: 39 bases in frame from base 1. V drops 4 bases and J drops 13 bases, leaving 17 bases in between. The CDR1 and CDR2 encoded by the germline V gene are MNHNS and SASEGT. The data stem from a study of regulatory T cells in long-lasting Graves disease (dated by TCRdb to the early 2020s). Notes on the research overall: In the newly diagnosed Graves' disease group, patients had been taking antithyroid drugs for less than 3 months. The study took place in China and was registered as a clinical trial. This study used TCR sequencing and RNA sequencing of peripheral blood to compare persistent Graves' disease patients against newly diagnosed Graves' disease patients. TCR sequencing covered about 13 persistent and about 20 newly diagnosed Graves' disease patients, about 35 samples in total. General conclusions and limits of the study: The authors acknowledged the small sample size as a limitation that may reduce accuracy. More public clonotypes were shared among persistent patients (2,741) than among newly diagnosed patients (under 1,000). Persistent disease showed preferential use of TRBV28, TRBJ1-2 and TRBJ2-5, whereas newly diagnosed disease favored TRBV20-1 and TRBJ2-1. Lower TCR Shannon entropy and fewer highly expanded clones were observed in persistent Graves' disease patients than in newly diagnosed patients, which suggested clonal expansion. Peripheral blood alone was examined, since thyroid tissue, which constituted the primary lesion, could not be accessed. Sequencing and analysis were limited to the TCR beta chain.

Libraries came from multiplex PCR. Reads for this sample came from an Illumina HiSeq 4000. To build TCR beta libraries, CDR3 regions were amplified by Arm-PCR using iRepertoire HTBI primers. Before sequencing, the PCR products underwent gel purification. Turning to the authors' computational methods: A total of 62 TRBV and 14 TRBJ segments were identified across samples and were used for gene usage analysis of CDR3 amino acid clonotypes. Filtered high-quality paired reads were merged into contigs using COPE and FqMerger. BLAST was used to align contigs to IMGT TRBV, TRBD and TRBJ reference genes, and CDR3 was defined according to IMGT. Any clonotype with a frequency above 0.1% was counted as a highly expanded clone. Shannon entropy was used to measure repertoire diversity, and the Gini coefficient was used to measure V-J evenness. Clonotypes shared by more than one individual were considered public. TCRdb ran its own pipeline on the public reads, namely fastp trimming at Q25 and MiXCR clone calling, and kept in-frame beta chains. Rows are combined by CDR3 protein, so each entry shows the most common genes and DNA. TCRdb's processing, not the study's, gives the V and J calls here. This sample has roughly 360,000 distinct CDR3 sequences in its table, and about 11% of those were observed once. Jointly, the top ten make up under 20% of the sample.

Explained via the paper, the time point label denotes: newly diagnosed GD, antithyroid drugs for less than 3 months. For both TCR sequencing and RNA sequencing, RNA was extracted from PBMCs using TRIzol. The diagnosis of Graves' disease was made according to American Thyroid Association guidelines. Patients for the study were recruited at an endocrinology department in Xi'an, China. Each patient gave approximately 8.8 milliliters of peripheral blood, collected in an EDTA anticoagulant tube. Ficoll Paque Plus density gradient separation was used to isolate PBMCs, and no further T cell sorting was performed. An Agilent 2100 Bioanalyzer and agarose gel were used to check RNA quality, and a NanoDrop 2000 was used to measure RNA concentration. These data also formed part of another study, on T cells in Graves' hyperthyroidism and ophthalmopathy. The second source states: Stable Graves' hyperthyroidism was defined as no progression to ophthalmopathy during 18 months of follow-up. Hyperthyroidism patients were newly diagnosed, with disease duration under 2 months, and aged 18 to 65 years. Exclusion was applied to patients with uncontrolled infections, other autoimmune diseases, pregnancy or lactation. Diagnoses were established on the basis of clinical symptoms, serum thyroxine and TRAb, thyroid ultrasound, and orbital computed tomography. The first round of RT-PCR for the TCR CDR3 was performed with the HTBI primer set and the Qiagen OneStep RT-PCR kit. Most expanded thyroid clonotypes (frequency above 0.001) were also detected in blood, suggesting blood repertoires may reflect thyroid immune responses. A model built on a 13 V-J signature distinguished ophthalmopathy from stable hyperthyroidism, reaching 87.88% sensitivity and under 84% specificity in cross-validation and 80%/75% in testing. In validation, progression to ophthalmopathy was predicted by the model with 70.59% sensitivity and under 85% specificity, a median of approximately 6.5 months before onset. To identify distinguishing TCR V-J signatures, a discovery cohort of about 95 patients was used, comprising 43 with Graves' ophthalmopathy and around 60 with stable Graves' hyperthyroidism. Whether ophthalmopathy could be predicted prospectively was tested in an independent validation cohort made up of roughly 20 hyperthyroidism patients plus 17 patients who later progressed to ophthalmopathy. The 85 to 100 discovery patients were randomly split 7:3 into training and test sets. The study also compared thyroid tissue and blood T-cell repertoires from several Graves' hyperthyroidism patients. After blood sampling, hyperthyroidism patients were treated with methimazole at a starting dose of 30 mg daily, and ophthalmopathy patients were treated with high-dose intravenous methylprednisolone. Libraries were constructed in a second round of multiplex PCR, after which size selection and purification were performed. Libraries were sequenced paired-end with 100 bp reads on an Illumina HiSeq2000. SOAPnuke was used to process the raw data, throwing out any read that contained adapters or uncalled bases, had a mean Phred below 15, or lacked an exact constant-primer or identifier match. High-quality paired reads were merged using COPE v1.2.5, and each unique nucleotide sequence was defined as a clonotype. MiTCR v1.1 was used to align the clonotypes against IMGT TRBV, TRBD and TRBJ reference segments. The analysis included only V-J combinations with a frequency above 0.0001, which together covered around 99% of the repertoires. The TCS score was defined as F50 (clonal expansion) divided by E x V (chaos), with BLOSUM62-based TCRdist calculated between CDR3 peptides within each V-J. Welch's t-statistics and random forest reduced fewer than 600 V-J features to 13, which were used in a naive Bayes classifier (R e1071). No statistical method was used to fix the sample size in advance, and group allocation was not hidden from the investigators. The paper describes TCR Vbeta CDR3 sequencing of 120 to 150 peripheral blood samples, made up of 40 to 45 ophthalmopathy patients, roughly 75 hyperthyroidism patients and 17 progressor patients.

Sequenced here: peripheral blood mononuclear cells (PBMCs), sampled at new diagnosis, from a patient treated with antithyroid drugs. The clonotype was recovered from a woman aged 18-29 years with Graves disease. Donor details come from another sample of the same person, matched by shared clones. This sequence uses TRBV6-1 and TRBJ2-1; the D gene is perhaps TRBD2, from 6 matching bases. The DNA reads as follows: TGTGCCAGCAGTGCACCGGGACTTACCGACCAGTTCTTC. This codes for CASSAPGLTDQFF.